This TCR beta chain was sequenced in a study of T-cell memory formation after mild COVID-19 (dated by TCRdb to 2020 to 2023). About the full investigation: TCR sequence clusters from the two donors were found to be largely donor specific. In a couple of donors, T-cell clones that expanded and contracted after mild COVID-19 were tracked by sequencing TCRalpha and TCRbeta repertoires over time. Two young, previously healthy adult volunteers, one female and one male, were included in the cohort. Here is what the overall study found, with its caveats: Contracting CD4+ clones were found mainly in CM and EM memory subsets, while CD8+ clones were enriched in EMRA. Only a couple of mild cases were covered by the study, and larger cohorts that include severe cases with pre-infection samples were considered necessary. The detection of some responding clones in pre-infection memory suggests that pre-existing cross-reactive memory T cells joined the SARS-CoV-2 response. SARS-CoV-2 specificity was not confirmed for the second-wave clones peaking on day 37. From day 15 to 85, contracting clones showed balanced CD4/CD8 phenotypes, whereas a second wave of clones that expanded from day 15 to 37 leaned towards CD4+.

Sequencing was carried out with an Illumina NovaSeq 6000. TCRalpha and TCRbeta cDNA libraries were built by 5'RACE with constant-segment primers, adding sample barcodes and unique molecular identifiers. Trizol reagent was used to extract RNA from every sample. Libraries were amplified in two PCR steps, with a second sample barcode and Illumina TruSeq adapters added in the second step. Sequencing of libraries was performed on an Illumina NovaSeq with 2 x 150 bp paired-end reads. For the original study's pipeline: Reads were demultiplexed and collapsed into UMI-guided consensus sequences with migec v1.2.7. Using mixcr v2.1.11, the UMI consensuses were aligned to TRA and TRB V and J templates and assembled into clonotypes. Clonotypes were classified as expanded or contracted when called significant by both edgeR and NoisET, with noise models trained on biological replicates. edgeR calls used a false discovery rate-adjusted p below 0.01 and a log2 fold-change threshold of 1. As an exploratory analysis of dynamics, PCA with hierarchical clustering was applied to max-normalized trajectories of the 1000 most abundant clonotypes. Separately sequenced CD4+ and CD8+ repertoires were used to assign a CD4 or CD8 phenotype to each responding clone. TCRdb cleaned the public reads at Q25 with fastp, built clones with MiXCR and kept in-frame beta chains. Each CDR3 protein appears once, grouped with its most common genes and DNA. The V and J calls and clone size come from TCRdb's table, not from the authors' own analysis. The table for this sample lists some 300,000 distinct CDR3 sequences; about 20% of them were counted only once. Together, the top ten hold 21% of the sample.

PBMCs were isolated by Ficoll-Paque density gradient centrifugation. According to the germline V gene, CDR1 reads LGHNA and CDR2 reads YNFKEQ. The CDR3, from cysteine to phenylalanine, totals 13 residues. The only DNA kept is the CDR3, 39 bases in frame from the first base. The germline ends are 6 bases apart after V is trimmed by 0 bases and J by 6 bases. This clonotype came up many times. Its antigen is still unknown. No quality values exist for individual bases; no much larger clone is one base distant. The chain couples TRBV4-2 to TRBJ1-5, with the D gene not confidently named. The receptor comes from a man aged 18 to 29 who had mild COVID-19 (a few samples of this study predate the infection). The sample titles of this study are shuffled in the database, so cell type and time point are left out; the donor was told from shared clones. Input material: PBMCs or a T cell subset sorted from them (not recorded which). Read as DNA, the sequence is TGTGCCAGCAGCCAAGATTCCGTTCAGCCCCAGCATTTT. Its protein product is CASSQDSVQPQHF.